What follows are 3 T cell receptor beta chains derived from one specimen sequenced in a study of OX40 agonist ivuxolimab in advanced cancers. Measured with immunoSEQ multiplex PCR; TCRdb has only the in-frame clones, and not every one. The top ten hold roughly 19% of the sample, which has around 58,000 clones, 90% to 95% seen once. The material was CD4+ or CD8+ T cells sorted from blood, obtained in a trial of the OX40 agonist ivuxolimab. The receptor set was obtained from an adult with an advanced solid tumor such as melanoma, head and neck, liver or kidney cancer.

The J gene is TRBJ2-1, the V gene TRBV29-1; D gene uncertain. The V gene's germline CDR1 is SQVTM and CDR2 ANQGSEA. This CDR3 spans 12 amino acids. V lost 4 bases, J lost 0 bases, and 4 bases lay in between. The CDR3 region has the DNA TGCAGCGTTGTTGGCTCCTACAATGAGCAGTTCTTC. It specifies CSVVGSYNEQFF.

The CDR3 is CASSVASVVGVNEKLFF. CDR3 coding DNA: TGTGCCAGCAGCGTAGCTAGTGTGGTGGGGGTGAATGAAAAACTGTTTTTT. The chain combines TRBV9 with TRBJ1-4; maybe TRBD1 (5 bases). The V and J ends lost 0 bases and 5 bases respectively, with 17 bases between them. The germline CDR1 and CDR2 sequences are SGDLS and YYNGEE. CDR3 size: 17 residues.

The chain couples TRBV5-5 to TRBJ1-1; D not resolved. The CDR3 is 13 amino acids. V lost 4 bases and J 4 bases, leaving 11 bases between the germline ends. Germline CDR1 and CDR2: SGHKS and YYEKEE (reference sequence). The CDR3 DNA reads TGTGCCAGCAGCGGTGGGGTCGCCACTGAAGCTTTCTTT. It yields the protein CASSGGVATEAFF.